The 29 T cell receptor beta chains below come from one sample, sequenced in a study of T-cell reconstitution after alpha-beta-depleted transplantation in children. Unique molecular identifiers featured in how the TCRbeta library was prepared. TCRdb reanalysed the PCR reads using MiXCR and keeps one entry per CDR3 protein. The profile shows over 550,000 distinct CDR3 sequences, 10% of them singletons. The source material was PBMCs from the stem cell graft donor, sampled from the stem cell graft. These TCRs come from a human donor who donated a stem cell graft to a child with acute myeloid leukemia.

This clonotype has at least ten counts. The chain links TRBV4-3 to TRBJ2-7; TRBD1 is a possible D gene (6 bases). This CDR3 is 16 amino acids long. Looked up from germline, CDR1 is LGHNA and CDR2 is YSLEER. Trimming removed 1 base at V and 0 bases at J, with 13 bases between. The CDR3 protein is CASSQVHRVDSYEQYF. CDR3 coding DNA: TGCGCCAGCAGCCAAGTTCACAGGGTCGACTCCTACGAGCAGTACTTC.

This clonotype was counted many times. The J gene is TRBJ2-1, the V gene TRBV19; D is possibly TRBD1 (5 bases). The CDR3 contains 16 residues. Germline-derived CDR1 and CDR2 are LNHDA and SQIVND (reference sequence). V dropped 5 bases and J dropped 10 bases, with 24 bases sitting between them. CDR3 sequence: CASSLTLTSTELEQFF. The DNA for the CDR3 is TGTGCCAGTAGTCTGACCCTTACCTCGACAGAACTCGAGCAGTTCTTC.

This clonotype showed up many times. The CDR3: CASRRTGNYEQYF. The DNA of the CDR3 is TGTGCCAGCAGAAGGACAGGGAACTACGAGCAGTACTTC. The J gene is TRBJ2-7, the V gene TRBV27; 8 bases line up with TRBD1. The V segment lost 6 bases and the J segment 3 bases; nucleotides outside the gene matches: 4. This CDR3 has 13 amino acids. Germline assignment: CDR1 MNHEY and CDR2 SMNVEV (reference sequence).

V gene TRBV30 combines with J gene TRBJ2-7, with D possibly TRBD2 on 6 matching bases. Trimming left V 2 bases short and J 0 bases short, with 11 bases between. There are 14 residues in the CDR3. Germline CDR1 is GTSNPN and CDR2 is SVGIG (reference sequence). The CDR3 here is CAWSLGGSSYEQYF. The CDR3 DNA reads as TGTGCCTGGAGTTTAGGAGGGAGCTCCTACGAGCAGTACTTC.

The sample holds many counts of this clonotype. The gene calls are TRBV29-1 and TRBJ2-7; 7 bases fit TRBD1. Trimming removed 4 bases from V and 2 bases from J; junction bases left unmatched: 2. CDR1 SQVTM and CDR2 ANQGSEA come from the germline V gene. This CDR3 is built from 12 residues. The CDR3 sequence is CSVGGTAYEQYF. The DNA for the CDR3 is TGCAGCGTTGGAGGGACAGCCTACGAGCAGTACTTC.

In its sample, this clonotype was seen many times. The rearrangement joins TRBV7-2 to TRBJ2-1; tentatively, D is TRBD2 (6 bases). Looked up from germline, CDR1 is SGHTA and CDR2 is FQGNSA. The CDR3 runs to 13 residues. Trimming left V 1 base short and J 10 bases short, with 11 bases between. CDR3 nucleotide sequence: TGTGCCAGCAGCTTAGTGGCGGGGCACGAGCAGTTCTTC. Its protein product is CASSLVAGHEQFF.

The chain joins TRBV4-1 to TRBJ2-7; D gene ambiguous. The CDR3 loop spans 17 amino acids. V was trimmed by 3 bases and J by 0 bases, leaving 18 bases between them. Germline CDR1 is MGHRA and CDR2 is YSYEKL. The CDR3, as DNA: TGCGCCAGCAGCCACCCCCGTGACGGTGAAAGCTCCTACGAGCAGTACTTC. Translated, it gives CASSHPRDGESSYEQYF.

This clonotype was counted between two and nine times. This chain joins TRBV30 and TRBJ2-7; D uncertain. CDR1 and CDR2 from the germline V gene are GTSNPN and SVGIG (reference sequence). V shed 3 bases and J shed 5 bases, with 11 bases lying between them. This CDR3 comprises 12 residues. CDR3 protein: CAWRLTGHEQYF. CDR3 coding DNA: TGTGCCTGGAGGCTCACGGGCCACGAGCAGTACTTC.

The chain recombines TRBV4-3 with TRBJ2-5, with D unresolved. Germline loops: CDR1 LGHNA, CDR2 YSLEER. V lost 4 bases, J lost 2 bases, and 8 bases lay in between. The CDR3 runs 13 residues. The CDR3 here is CASSPHRQETQYF. The CDR3 coding sequence is TGCGCCAGCAGCCCCCACCGGCAAGAGACCCAGTACTTC.

The table lists this clonotype with a few counts. This chain uses TRBV7-2 with TRBJ1-3; D gene ambiguous. The CDR3 runs to 14 residues. In germline, CDR1 is SGHTA, CDR2 FQGNSA. V was clipped by 1 base and J by 1 base, with 5 bases between them. The CDR3 region has the DNA TGTGCCAGCAGCTTAGGGCTTTCTGGAAACACCATATATTTT. It yields the protein CASSLGLSGNTIYF. Filled out from reference TRBV7-2 and TRBJ1-3, the complete variable domain reads GAGVSQSPSNKVTEKGKDVELRCDPISGHTALYWYRQSLGQGLEFLIYFQGNSAPDKSGLPSDRFSAERTGGSVSTLTIQRTQQEDSAVYLCASSLGLSGNTIYFGEGSWLTVV.

This clonotype showed up just a few times. The chain has TRBV7-2 and TRBJ2-3; D is uncertain. CDR1 is SGHTA and CDR2 is FQGNSA in the germline V gene. The CDR3 has 15 residues. V lost 3 bases and J lost 3, with 13 bases in between. CDR3 region: CASSFPRTMTDTQYF. CDR3 nucleotides: TGTGCCAGCAGCTTCCCGAGGACCATGACAGATACGCAGTATTTT.

This clonotype was picked up a small number of times. This sequence joins TRBV30 and TRBJ1-5, with D possibly matching TRBD1 (6 bases). Looked up from germline, CDR1 is GTSNPN and CDR2 is SVGIG (reference sequence). V lost 2 bases and J 7 bases, leaving 12 bases between the germline ends. The CDR3 consists of 13 residues. The CDR3: CAWSQSGEQPQHF. For the CDR3, the DNA is TGTGCCTGGAGTCAATCAGGGGAGCAGCCCCAGCATTTT. The full variable domain, with the rest looked up from reference TRBV30 and TRBJ1-5, is SQTIHQWPATLVQPVGSPLSLECTVEGTSNPNLYWYRQAAGRGLQLLFYSVGIGQISSEVPQNLSASRPQDRQFILSSKKLLLSDSGFYLCAWSQSGEQPQHFGDGTRLSIL.

This clonotype appeared a few times. The J gene is TRBJ2-1, the V gene TRBV11-2, with unresolved D. The CDR3 contains 11 residues. The ends were cut back, 5 bases at V and 12 bases at J, with 11 bases in the middle. Per germline, CDR1 SGHAT and CDR2 FQNNGV. Written as DNA, the CDR3 is TGTGCCAGCAGCAAGGACGGCCTGCAGTTCTTC. This sequence encodes CASSKDGLQFF.

The rearrangement joins TRBV5-1 to TRBJ2-5; D could derive from TRBD1 or TRBD2 (5 bases each). Germline CDR1 and CDR2: SGHRS and YFSETQ. There are 16 residues in the CDR3. V was shortened by 4 bases and J by 3 bases, with 19 bases between the two germline ends. CDR3 in amino acids: CASSTNTGRAEETQYF. For the CDR3, the DNA is TGCGCCAGCAGCACCAACACGGGACGGGCCGAAGAGACCCAGTACTTC.

This clonotype was detected a few times. The rearrangement joins TRBV7-2 to TRBJ2-7; 11 bases map to TRBD2. V gave up 0 bases and J gave up 2 bases; unmatched junction bases: 3. Per germline, CDR1 SGHTA and CDR2 FQGNSA. The length of the CDR3 is 16 residues. The CDR3 loop is CASSLARLAGTYEQYF. CDR3 DNA: TGTGCCAGCAGCTTAGCTAGACTAGCGGGGACCTACGAGCAGTACTTC. The variable domain in full, with the rest retrieved from reference TRBV7-2 and TRBJ2-7, is GAGVSQSPSNKVTEKGKDVELRCDPISGHTALYWYRQSLGQGLEFLIYFQGNSAPDKSGLPSDRFSAERTGGSVSTLTIQRTQQEDSAVYLCASSLARLAGTYEQYFGPGTRLTVT.

Comment on this clonotype: A read error may account for a junction end that differs from germline. The J gene is TRBJ2-3, the V gene TRBV12-3 or TRBV12-4, with a possible D match to TRBD1 (5 bases). The CDR3 sequence is 14 residues long. The CDR3 DNA reads TGTGCCAGCAGTTTCCCGAGTAGTACAGGTACGCAGTATTTT. Its translation: CASSFPSSTGTQYF.

This clonotype was counted only a few times. The rearrangement links TRBV5-6 to TRBJ1-5, with D possibly matching TRBD1 (5 bases). The germline CDR1 and CDR2 sequences are SGHDT and YYEEEE. The CDR3 loop spans 17 amino acids. V was shortened by 1 base and J by 0 bases, with 14 bases between the two germline ends. This CDR3 reads CASSLWQGVYSNQPQHF. The CDR3 DNA reads as TGTGCCAGCAGCTTGTGGCAGGGAGTTTATAGCAATCAGCCCCAGCATTTT.

This clonotype was seen only a few times. The chain recombines TRBV12-3 or TRBV12-4 with TRBJ2-3; 8 bases align to TRBD2. Trimming took 1 base from V and 2 from J; bases not matched to a gene: 8. This CDR3 region has 17 residues. CDR3 DNA: TGTGCCAGCAGTTTAGTGAAGCGGGGGTTCAACACAGATACGCAGTATTTT. Its protein product is CASSLVKRGFNTDTQYF.

This chain uses TRBV20-1 with TRBJ2-7; 14 bases are a match to TRBD2. The CDR3 contains 16 residues. Germline CDR1 DFQATT, CDR2 SNEGSKA (reference sequence). V was pared by 0 bases and J by 4 bases, with 5 bases of the junction left unmatched. The CDR3 coding sequence is TGCAGTGCTAGAGATTGGGGGACTAGCGGGAGTTACGAGCAGTACTTC. This gives the protein CSARDWGTSGSYEQYF.

This chain joins TRBV7-9 and TRBJ2-5; TRBD2 agrees at 15 bases. The V gene's germline CDR1 is SEHNR and CDR2 FQNEAQ (reference sequence). V lost 4 bases, J lost 3 bases, and 3 bases stayed unmatched. CDR3 length: 16 amino acids. DNA for the CDR3: TGTGCCAGCAGCTCCGGGACTAGCGGGGGGAAAGAGACCCAGTACTTC. Its translation: CASSSGTSGGKETQYF.

The sample holds a few counts of this clonotype. In nucleotides, the CDR3 is TGTGCCAGCAGCCCGCCCCCATCTCCGGGCGCGAGGGGCTCCTACAATGAGCAGTTCTTC. Protein: CASSPPPSPGARGSYNEQFF. The chain combines TRBV5-6 with TRBJ2-1; the D gene could be TRBD1 or TRBD2 (5 bases each). Trimming took 4 bases from V and 0 from J, leaving 26 bases between them. Per germline, CDR1 SGHDT and CDR2 YYEEEE. The CDR3 loop spans 20 amino acids. Filled out from reference TRBV5-6 and TRBJ2-1, the complete variable domain reads DAGVTQSPTHLIKTRGQQVTLRCSPKSGHDTVSWYQQALGQGPQFIFQYYEEEERQRGNFPDRFSGHQFPNYSSELNVNALLLGDSALYLCASSPPPSPGARGSYNEQFFGPGTRLTVL.

This clonotype was seen at least ten times. The gene calls are TRBV27 and TRBJ2-7; D call uncertain. Germline CDR1 and CDR2: MNHEY and SMNVEV (reference sequence). The V gene lost 5 bases and the J gene lost 7 bases, with 9 bases spanning the gap. The CDR3 contains 11 residues. CDR3 amino acids: CASSTLGEQYF. The CDR3, as DNA: TGTGCCAGCAGTACTCTGGGGGAGCAGTACTTC.

This clonotype was seen only a few times. CDR3 sequence: CASSSTQGGIGTDTQYF. The CDR3 nucleotides are TGTGCCAGCAGCTCCACCCAAGGCGGGATAGGAACAGATACGCAGTATTTT. The chain links TRBV7-9 to TRBJ2-3, with a tentative D call TRBD2 (6 bases). Germline V gives CDR1 SEHNR, CDR2 FQNEAQ (reference sequence). The V end lost 4 bases, the J end lost 3 bases, and 20 bases lay between the germline ends. The CDR3 is made up of 17 amino acids.

This clonotype has more than one count but fewer than ten. The DNA for the CDR3 is TGCAGTGCTAGGGAACGACTTAACTATGGCTACACCTTC. Its protein product is CSARERLNYGYTF. The chain has TRBV20-1 and TRBJ1-2, with no clear D. This CDR3 has 13 residues. Trimming removed 3 bases from V and 1 base from J, with 9 bases in between. The germline V gene has CDR1 DFQATT and CDR2 SNEGSKA (reference sequence).

V is TRBV7-2 and J is TRBJ2-3; TRBD1 matches 7 bases. Germline V gene data show CDR1 as SGHTA and CDR2 as FQGNSA. The CDR3 has 16 amino acids. V lost 4 bases, J lost 4 bases, and 11 bases stayed unmatched. This CDR3 reads CASSSRGGQSSDTQYF. The CDR3 DNA reads as TGTGCCAGCAGCTCAAGAGGGGGACAGTCTTCAGATACGCAGTATTTT.

This clonotype appeared many times. The rearrangement uses TRBV3-1 and TRBJ2-1; D ambiguous. Trimming took 5 bases from V and 5 from J, leaving 16 bases between them. Germline V lookup: CDR1 LGHDT, CDR2 YNNKEL (reference sequence). This CDR3 region has 15 residues. The DNA for the CDR3 is TGTGCCAGCAGCAGTTTAGAAGACAACCACAATGAGCAGTTCTTC. Protein sequence: CASSSLEDNHNEQFF.

This rearrangement joins TRBV27 to TRBJ2-5; 7 nucleotides align to TRBD1. Germline V lookup: CDR1 MNHEY, CDR2 SMNVEV (reference sequence). This CDR3 is built from 14 residues. After removal of 5 bases from V and 7 bases from J, the junction contained 10 bases not matched to a gene. This chain's CDR3 is CASSRRQGEGTQYF. CDR3 nucleotide sequence: TGTGCCAGCAGTCGCCGACAGGGTGAGGGGACCCAGTACTTC.

This clonotype has a handful of counts. The chain uses TRBV6-6 and TRBJ2-1; the match to TRBD1 covers 8 bases. V lost 8 bases, J lost 8 bases, and 8 bases stayed unmatched. CDR1 is MNHNY and CDR2 is SVGAGI in the germline V gene (reference sequence). This CDR3 spans 13 amino acids. The CDR3 region is CASGTGGYHEQFF. As DNA, the CDR3 is TGTGCCAGCGGGACAGGCGGATATCATGAGCAGTTCTTC.

The J gene is TRBJ1-2, the V gene TRBV20-1, with D tentatively TRBD1 (5 bases). Germline lookup yields CDR1 DFQATT and CDR2 SNEGSKA (reference sequence). V was clipped by 1 base and J by 6 bases, with 12 bases between them. CDR3 size: 13 residues. The CDR3 protein is CSARGAGTHGYTF. CDR3 nucleotides: TGCAGTGCTAGAGGGGCCGGGACCCATGGCTACACCTTC.